This T cell receptor (beta chain) was sequenced during a study of T cells in pancreatic ductal adenocarcinoma. Comments on this clone: Its antigen is not identified.

V lost 1 base, J lost 1 base, and 14 bases lay in between. From germline, CDR1 is LNHNV and CDR2 YYDKDF (reference sequence). The CDR3 extends over 17 amino acids. Generated by immunoSEQ multiplex PCR, the TCRdb table keeps only in-frame clones and is missing some. The sample consists of about 16,000 clones, around 91% of them appearing once. Surgery without prior neoadjuvant therapy was the treatment of the selected pancreatic ductal adenocarcinoma patients. Study outcomes and limitations: Unique clonotypes were roughly 8-fold more numerous in blood than in tumor. Blood clonality (about 0.072) did not differ significantly from tumor (around 0.1).

The specimen sequenced was PBMCs. This TCR derives from a human donor with pancreatic ductal adenocarcinoma. The chain links TRBV15 to TRBJ2-1; D perhaps matches TRBD2 (5 bases). CDR3 loop: CATSRGSAVGSYNEQFF. The CDR3 nucleotides read TGTGCCACCAGCAGAGGGTCAGCGGTGGGATCCTACAATGAGCAGTTCTTC.